The present T cell receptor beta chain was sequenced within a study of T cell responses to AZD1222 COVID-19 vaccine. Regarding the study as a whole: Donors were largely white British and mainly female; clonal diversity was possibly underestimated. Among AZD1222 vaccinees, only five or six were seropositive at baseline.

This table comes from immunoSEQ multiplex PCR, and its TCRdb copy is limited to in-frame clones, with some not included. The sample holds more than 140,000 clones, around 88% seen once. With 0 bases clipped from V and 4 bases from J, the junction kept 4 bases outside the gene matches. The CDR3 loop spans 15 amino acids. Germline V gene sequence: CDR1 SGHRS, CDR2 YFSETQ. On this clone: What it binds is unknown.

The specimen comprised peripheral blood, sampled on day 0 of AZD1222 vaccination. The V gene is TRBV5-1, the J gene TRBJ2-1, with 7 bases that match TRBD1. The sequence derives from an adult in good health. CDR3 region: CASSLVAGGYNEQFF. In DNA, the CDR3 is TGCGCCAGCAGCTTGGTAGCAGGGGGATACAATGAGCAGTTCTTC.